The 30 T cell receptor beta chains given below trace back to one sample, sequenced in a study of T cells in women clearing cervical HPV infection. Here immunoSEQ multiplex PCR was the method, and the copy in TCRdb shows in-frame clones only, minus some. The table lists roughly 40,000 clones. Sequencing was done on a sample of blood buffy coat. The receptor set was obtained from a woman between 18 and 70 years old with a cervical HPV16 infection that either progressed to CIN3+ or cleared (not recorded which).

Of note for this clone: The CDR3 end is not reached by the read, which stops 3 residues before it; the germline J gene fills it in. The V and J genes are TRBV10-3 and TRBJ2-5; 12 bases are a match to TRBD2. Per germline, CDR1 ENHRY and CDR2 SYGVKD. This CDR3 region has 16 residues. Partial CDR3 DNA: TGTGCCATCAGTGAGGAACTAGCGGGGGGTCGGGGTACC. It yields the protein CAISEELAGGRGT. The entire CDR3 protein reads CAISEELAGGRGTQYF.

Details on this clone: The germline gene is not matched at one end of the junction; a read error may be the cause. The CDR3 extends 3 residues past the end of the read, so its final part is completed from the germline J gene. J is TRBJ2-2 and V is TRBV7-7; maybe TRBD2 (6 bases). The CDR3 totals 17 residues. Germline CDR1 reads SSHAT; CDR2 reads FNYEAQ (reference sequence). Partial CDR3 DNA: TGTGCTAGCAGCTTAGAGGTCCCGGGGGCGAACACCGGGGAG. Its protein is CASSLEVPGANTGE. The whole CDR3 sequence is CASSLEVPGANTGELFF. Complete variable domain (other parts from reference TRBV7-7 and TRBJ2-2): GAGVSQSPRYKVTKRGQDVTLRCDPISSHATLYWYQQALGQGPEFLTYFNYEAQPDKSGLPSDRFSAERPEGSISTLTIQRTEQRDSAMYRCASSLEVPGANTGELFFGEGSRLTVL.

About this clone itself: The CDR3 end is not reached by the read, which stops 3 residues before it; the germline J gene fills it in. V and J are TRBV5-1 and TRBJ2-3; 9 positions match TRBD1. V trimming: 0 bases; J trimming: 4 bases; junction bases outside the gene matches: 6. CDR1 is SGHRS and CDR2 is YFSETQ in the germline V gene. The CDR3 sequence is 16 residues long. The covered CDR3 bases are TGCGCCAGCAGCTTGGGGGGGACAGGGTCGTCAGATACG. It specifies CASSLGGTGSSDT. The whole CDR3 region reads CASSLGGTGSSDTQYF.

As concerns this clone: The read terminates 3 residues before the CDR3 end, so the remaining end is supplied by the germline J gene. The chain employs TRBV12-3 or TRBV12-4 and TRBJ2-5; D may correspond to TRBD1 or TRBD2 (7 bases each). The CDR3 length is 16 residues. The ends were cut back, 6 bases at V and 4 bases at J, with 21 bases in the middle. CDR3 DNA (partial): TGTGCCAGCAGCCCCCGGGGAGGGGGCGCGGGAGAGACC. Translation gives CASSPRGGGAGET. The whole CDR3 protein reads CASSPRGGGAGETQYF.

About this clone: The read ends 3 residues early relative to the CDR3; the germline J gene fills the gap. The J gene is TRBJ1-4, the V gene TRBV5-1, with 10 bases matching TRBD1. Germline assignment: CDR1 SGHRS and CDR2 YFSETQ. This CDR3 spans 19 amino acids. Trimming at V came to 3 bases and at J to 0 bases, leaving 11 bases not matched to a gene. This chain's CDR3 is CASSSRDRGILATNEKLFF. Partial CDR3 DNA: TGCGCCAGCAGCTCCCGGGACAGGGGAATACTTGCAACTAATGAAAAA.

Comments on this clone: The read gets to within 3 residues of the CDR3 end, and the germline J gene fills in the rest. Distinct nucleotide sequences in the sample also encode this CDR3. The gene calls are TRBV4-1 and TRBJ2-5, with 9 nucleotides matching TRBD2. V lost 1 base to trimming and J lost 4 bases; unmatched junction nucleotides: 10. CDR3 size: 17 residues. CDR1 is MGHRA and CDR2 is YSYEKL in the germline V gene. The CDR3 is CASSQVGLAGFIETQYF. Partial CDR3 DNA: TGCGCCAGCAGCCAAGTCGGTCTAGCGGGGTTCATAGAGACC.

The CDR3 DNA, read in part, is TGTGCCAGCAGGGTATCGACAGGGGCTAATTCACCC. Encoded protein: CASRVSTGANSP. The full-length CDR3 reads as CASRVSTGANSPLHF. J is TRBJ1-6 and V is TRBV2, with TRBD1 matching over 8 bases. The DNA ends 3 residues before the CDR3 does, and the rest of the CDR3 is filled in from the germline J gene. V was clipped by 6 bases and J by 6 bases; unmatched bases: 7. The germline CDR1 and CDR2 sequences are SNHLY and FYNNEI. The CDR3 consists of 15 residues.

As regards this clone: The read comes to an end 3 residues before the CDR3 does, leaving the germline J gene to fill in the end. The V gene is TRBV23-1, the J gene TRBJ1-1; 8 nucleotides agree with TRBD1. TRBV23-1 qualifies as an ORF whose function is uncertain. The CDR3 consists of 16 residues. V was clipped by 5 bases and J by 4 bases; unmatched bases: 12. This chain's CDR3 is CASSDPGQGGSTEAFF. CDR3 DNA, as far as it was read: TGCGCCAGCAGTGACCCCGGACAGGGTGGAAGCACTGAA.

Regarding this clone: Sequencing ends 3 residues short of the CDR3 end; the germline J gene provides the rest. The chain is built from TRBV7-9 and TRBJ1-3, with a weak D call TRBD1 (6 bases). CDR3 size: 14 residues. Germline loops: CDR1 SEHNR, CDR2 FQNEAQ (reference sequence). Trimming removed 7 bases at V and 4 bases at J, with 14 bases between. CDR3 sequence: CASNAGGPGNTIYF. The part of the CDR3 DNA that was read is TGTGCCAGCAACGCCGGGGGGCCCGGAAACACC. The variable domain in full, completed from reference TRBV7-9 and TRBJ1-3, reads DTGVSQNPRHKITKRGQNVTFRCDPISEHNRLYWYRQTLGQGPEFLTYFQNEAQLEKSRLLSDRFSAERPKGSFSTLEIQRTEQGDSAMYLCASNAGGPGNTIYFGEGSWLTVV.

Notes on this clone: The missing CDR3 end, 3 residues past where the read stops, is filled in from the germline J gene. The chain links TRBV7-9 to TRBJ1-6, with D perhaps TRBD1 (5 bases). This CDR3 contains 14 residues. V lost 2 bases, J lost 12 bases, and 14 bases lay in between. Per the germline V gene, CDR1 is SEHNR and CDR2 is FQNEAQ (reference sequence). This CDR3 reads CASSLRGRGEPLHF. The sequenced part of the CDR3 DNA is TGTGCCAGCAGCTTAAGGGGAAGGGGCGAACCC.

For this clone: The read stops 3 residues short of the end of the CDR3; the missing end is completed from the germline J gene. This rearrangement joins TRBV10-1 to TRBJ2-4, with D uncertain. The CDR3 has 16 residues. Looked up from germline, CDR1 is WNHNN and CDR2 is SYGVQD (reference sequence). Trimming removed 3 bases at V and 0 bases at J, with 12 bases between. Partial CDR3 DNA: TGCGCCAGCAGTGATCGGCCAGGCCTAGCCAAAAACATT. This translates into CASSDRPGLAKNI. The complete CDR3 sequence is CASSDRPGLAKNIQYF.

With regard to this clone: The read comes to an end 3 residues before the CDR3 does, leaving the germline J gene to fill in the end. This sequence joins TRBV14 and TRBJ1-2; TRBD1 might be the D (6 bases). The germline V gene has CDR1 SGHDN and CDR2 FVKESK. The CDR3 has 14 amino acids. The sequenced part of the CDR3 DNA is TGTGCCAGCAGCCAAGCCACAGGGACACGAGGC. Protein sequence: CASSQATGTRG. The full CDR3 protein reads CASSQATGTRGYTF.

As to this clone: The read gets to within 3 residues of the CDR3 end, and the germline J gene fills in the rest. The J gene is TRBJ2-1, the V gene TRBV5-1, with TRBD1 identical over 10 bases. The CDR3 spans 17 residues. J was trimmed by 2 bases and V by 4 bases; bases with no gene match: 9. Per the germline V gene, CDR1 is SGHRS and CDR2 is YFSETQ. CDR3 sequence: CASSRLPGTGAYNEQFF. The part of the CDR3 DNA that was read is TGCGCCAGCAGCCGTCTCCCCGGGACAGGGGCCTACAATGAG.

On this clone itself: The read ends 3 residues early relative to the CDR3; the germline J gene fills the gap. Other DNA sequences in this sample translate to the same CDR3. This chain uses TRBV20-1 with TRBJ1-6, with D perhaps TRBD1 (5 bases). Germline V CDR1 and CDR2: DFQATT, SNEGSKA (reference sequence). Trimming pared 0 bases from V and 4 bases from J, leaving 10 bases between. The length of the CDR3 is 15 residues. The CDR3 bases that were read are TGCAGTGCTAGAGAAGTAGACAGTTATAATTCACCC. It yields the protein CSAREVDSYNSP. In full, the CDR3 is CSAREVDSYNSPLHF.

The sequenced part of the CDR3 DNA is TGTGCCAGCAGGGAGACTAGCGGGTCAGTACCAGATACG. Residues: CASRETSGSVPDT. The full CDR3 protein is CASRETSGSVPDTQYF. V is TRBV2 and J is TRBJ2-3; 10 positions agree with TRBD2. The CDR3 end is not reached by the read, which stops 3 residues before it; the germline J gene fills it in. Germline CDR1 is SNHLY and CDR2 is FYNNEI. V shed 6 bases and J 4 bases; nucleotides not matched to a gene: 10. The CDR3 has 16 amino acids.

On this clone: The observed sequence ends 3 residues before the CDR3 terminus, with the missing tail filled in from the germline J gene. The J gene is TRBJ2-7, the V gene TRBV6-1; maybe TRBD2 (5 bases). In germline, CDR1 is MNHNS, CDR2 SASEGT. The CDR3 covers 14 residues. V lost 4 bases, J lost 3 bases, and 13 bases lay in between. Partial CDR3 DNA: TGTGCCAGCAGTGGGCCCCCCGAGGGCTACGAG. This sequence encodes CASSGPPEGYE. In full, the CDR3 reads CASSGPPEGYEQYF.

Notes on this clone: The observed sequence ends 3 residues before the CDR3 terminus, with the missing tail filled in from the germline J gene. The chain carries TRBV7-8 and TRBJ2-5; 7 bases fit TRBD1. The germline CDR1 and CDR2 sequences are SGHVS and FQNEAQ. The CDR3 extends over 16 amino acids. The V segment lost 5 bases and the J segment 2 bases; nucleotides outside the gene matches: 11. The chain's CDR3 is CASSKPTGLLQETQYF. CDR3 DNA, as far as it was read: TGTGCCAGCAGCAAACCGACAGGGCTCTTACAAGAGACC.

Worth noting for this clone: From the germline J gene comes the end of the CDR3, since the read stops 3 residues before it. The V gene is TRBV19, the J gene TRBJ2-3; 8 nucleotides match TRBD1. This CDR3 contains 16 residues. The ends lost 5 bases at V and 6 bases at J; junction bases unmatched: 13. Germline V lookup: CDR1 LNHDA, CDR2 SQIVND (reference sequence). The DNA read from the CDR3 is TGTGCCAGTAGTGGCTTAGACAGGGGAATTATCGATACG. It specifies CASSGLDRGIIDT. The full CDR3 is CASSGLDRGIIDTQYF.

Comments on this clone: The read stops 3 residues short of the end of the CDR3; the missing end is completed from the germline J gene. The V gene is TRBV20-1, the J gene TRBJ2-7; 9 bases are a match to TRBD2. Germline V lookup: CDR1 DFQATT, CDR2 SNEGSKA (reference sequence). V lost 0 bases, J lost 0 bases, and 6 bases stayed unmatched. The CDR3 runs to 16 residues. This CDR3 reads CSARDVLAGNSYEQYF. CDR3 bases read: TGCAGTGCTAGAGATGTCCTAGCGGGGAACTCCTACGAG.

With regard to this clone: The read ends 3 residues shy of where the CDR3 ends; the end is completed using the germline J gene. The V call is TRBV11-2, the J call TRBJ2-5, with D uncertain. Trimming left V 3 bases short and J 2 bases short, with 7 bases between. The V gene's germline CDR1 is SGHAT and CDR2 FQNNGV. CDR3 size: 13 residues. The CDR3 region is CASSFSPQETQYF. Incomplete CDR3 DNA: TGTGCCAGCAGCTTTTCCCCTCAAGAGACC. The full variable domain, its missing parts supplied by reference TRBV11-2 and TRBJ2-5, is EAGVAQSPRYKIIEKRQSVAFWCNPISGHATLYWYQQILGQGPKLLIQFQNNGVVDDSQLPKDRFSAERLKGVDSTLKIQPAKLEDSAVYLCASSFSPQETQYFGPGTRLLVL.

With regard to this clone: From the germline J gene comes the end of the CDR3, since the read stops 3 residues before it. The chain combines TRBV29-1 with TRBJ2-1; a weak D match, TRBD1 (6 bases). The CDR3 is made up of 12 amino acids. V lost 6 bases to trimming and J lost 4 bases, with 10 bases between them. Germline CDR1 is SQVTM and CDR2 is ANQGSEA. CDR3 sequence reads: CSVRTVYNEQFF. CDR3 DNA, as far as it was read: TGCAGCGTCCGGACAGTATACAATGAG.

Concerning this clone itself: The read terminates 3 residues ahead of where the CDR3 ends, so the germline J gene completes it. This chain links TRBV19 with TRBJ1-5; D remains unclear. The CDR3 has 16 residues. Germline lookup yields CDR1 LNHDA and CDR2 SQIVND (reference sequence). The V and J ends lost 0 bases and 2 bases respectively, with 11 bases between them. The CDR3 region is CASSIERGAGNQPQHF. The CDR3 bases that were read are TGTGCCAGTAGTATAGAGCGAGGCGCGGGCAATCAGCCC.

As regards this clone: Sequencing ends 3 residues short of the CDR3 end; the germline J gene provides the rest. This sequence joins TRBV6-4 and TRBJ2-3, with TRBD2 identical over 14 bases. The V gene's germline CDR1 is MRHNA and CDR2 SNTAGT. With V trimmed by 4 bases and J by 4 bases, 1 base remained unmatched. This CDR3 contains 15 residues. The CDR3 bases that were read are TGTGCCAGCAGTGGACTAGCGGGGGGGGCAGATACG. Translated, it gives CASSGLAGGADT. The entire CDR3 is CASSGLAGGADTQYF.

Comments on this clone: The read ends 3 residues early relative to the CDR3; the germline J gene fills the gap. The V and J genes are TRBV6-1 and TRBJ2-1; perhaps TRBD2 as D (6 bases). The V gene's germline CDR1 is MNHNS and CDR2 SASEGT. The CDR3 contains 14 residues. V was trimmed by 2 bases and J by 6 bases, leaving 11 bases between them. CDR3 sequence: CASSEIAAFNEQFF. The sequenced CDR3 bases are TGTGCCAGCAGTGAAATAGCGGCCTTCAATGAG.

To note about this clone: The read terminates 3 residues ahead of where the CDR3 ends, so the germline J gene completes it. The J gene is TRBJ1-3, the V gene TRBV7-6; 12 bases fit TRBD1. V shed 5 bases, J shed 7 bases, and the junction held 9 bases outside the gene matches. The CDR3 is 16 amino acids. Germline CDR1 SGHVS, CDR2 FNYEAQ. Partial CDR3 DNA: TGTGCCAGCAGCCTAGGGACAGGGGGCCATATCAACACC. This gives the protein CASSLGTGGHINT. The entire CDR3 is CASSLGTGGHINTIYF.

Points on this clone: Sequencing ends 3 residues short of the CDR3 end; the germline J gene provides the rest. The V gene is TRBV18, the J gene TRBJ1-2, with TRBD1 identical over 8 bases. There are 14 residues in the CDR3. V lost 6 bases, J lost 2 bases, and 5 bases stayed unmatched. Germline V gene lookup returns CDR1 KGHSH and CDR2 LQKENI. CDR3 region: CASSGQGGNYGYTF. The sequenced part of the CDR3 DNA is TGTGCCAGCTCCGGACAGGGAGGGAACTATGGC.

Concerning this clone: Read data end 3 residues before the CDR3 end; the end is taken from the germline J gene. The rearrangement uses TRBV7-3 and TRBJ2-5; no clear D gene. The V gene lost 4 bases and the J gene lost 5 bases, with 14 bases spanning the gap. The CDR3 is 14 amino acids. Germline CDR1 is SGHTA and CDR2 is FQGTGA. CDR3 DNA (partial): TGTGCCAGCAGCTCGAAAGGGTCAAGGGAGACC. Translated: CASSSKGSRET. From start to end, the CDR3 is CASSSKGSRETQYF. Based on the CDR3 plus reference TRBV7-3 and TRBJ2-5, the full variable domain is GAGVSQTPSNKVTEKGKYVELRCDPISGHTALYWYRQSLGQGPEFLIYFQGTGAADDSGLPNDRFFAVRPEGSVSTLKIQRTERGDSAVYLCASSSKGSRETQYFGPGTRLLVL.

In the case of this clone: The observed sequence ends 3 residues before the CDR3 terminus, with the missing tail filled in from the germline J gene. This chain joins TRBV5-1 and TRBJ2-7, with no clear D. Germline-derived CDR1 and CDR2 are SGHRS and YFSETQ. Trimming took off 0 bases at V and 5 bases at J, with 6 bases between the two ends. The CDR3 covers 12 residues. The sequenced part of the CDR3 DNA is TGCGCCAGCAGCTTGGTGGGCCACGAG. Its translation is CASSLVGHE. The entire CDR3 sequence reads CASSLVGHEQYF.

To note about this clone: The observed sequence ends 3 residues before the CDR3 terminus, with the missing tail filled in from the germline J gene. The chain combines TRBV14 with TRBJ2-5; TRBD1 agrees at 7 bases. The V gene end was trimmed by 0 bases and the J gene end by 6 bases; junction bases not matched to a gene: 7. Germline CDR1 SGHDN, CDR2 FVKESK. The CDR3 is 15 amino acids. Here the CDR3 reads CASSQDDRAGKTQYF. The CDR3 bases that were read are TGTGCCAGCAGCCAAGATGACAGGGCTGGTAAGACC. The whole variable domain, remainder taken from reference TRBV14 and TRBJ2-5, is EAGVTQFPSHSVIEKGQTVTLRCDPISGHDNLYWYRRVMGKEIKFLLHFVKESKQDESGMPNNRFLAERTGGTYSTLKVQPAELEDSGVYFCASSQDDRAGKTQYFGPGTRLLVL.

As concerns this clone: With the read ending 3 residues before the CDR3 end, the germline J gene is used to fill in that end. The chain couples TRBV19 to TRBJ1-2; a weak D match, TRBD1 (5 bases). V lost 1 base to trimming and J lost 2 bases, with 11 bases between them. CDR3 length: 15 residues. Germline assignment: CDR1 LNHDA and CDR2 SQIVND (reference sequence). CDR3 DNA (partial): TGTGCCAGTAGTATAGGGACACTAAGCAACTATGGC. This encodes CASSIGTLSNYG. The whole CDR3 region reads CASSIGTLSNYGYTF.